The 14 T cell receptor beta chains below all came from one sample that was sequenced in a study of T cell therapy after organ transplantation. Profiling relied on immunoSEQ multiplex PCR, and the TCRdb table lists in-frame clones only, not all of them. Of 20,000 or so clones listed, roughly four fifths are singletons. The time point was: 4-8 weeks after completion of therapy. No cognate antigen is known for these TCRs. This specimen consisted of CD8+ T cells from blood, obtained after autologous CMV-specific T cell therapy. The receptors stem from a human patient who had received a solid organ transplant and had CMV disease. Part of the T cell pool may stem from the graft donor.

This clone appeared a few times. This sequence joins TRBV4-1 and TRBJ1-1; a weak D match, TRBD1 (6 bases). Trimming left V 1 base short and J 4 bases short, with 10 bases between. The CDR3 contains 14 residues. CDR1 and CDR2 from the germline V gene are MGHRA and YSYEKL. The CDR3 loop is CASSQATGATEAFF. The DNA of the CDR3 is TGCGCCAGCAGCCAAGCCACGGGGGCCACTGAAGCTTTCTTT.

The rearrangement links TRBV13 to TRBJ2-1; D unclear. Trimming removed 4 bases from V and 5 bases from J, with 6 bases in between. The germline gives CDR1 PRHDT, CDR2 FYEKMQ (reference sequence). The CDR3 spans 12 residues. The CDR3 reads CASSSTNNEQFF. CDR3 coding DNA: TGTGCCAGCAGCTCCACTAACAATGAGCAGTTCTTC.

This clone was counted a single time. The chain combines TRBV5-8 with TRBJ2-3; D is uncertain. V gave up 4 bases and J gave up 2 bases, with 17 bases separating them. This CDR3 has 16 amino acids. The germline CDR1 and CDR2 sequences are SGHTS and YDEGEE. For the CDR3, the DNA is TGTGCCAGCAGCGACGAAGTGGTGCGTGACACAGATACGCAGTATTTT. It translates to CASSDEVVRDTDTQYF.

The chain combines TRBV4-2 with TRBJ2-1, with 7 bases lining up with TRBD2. Germline trimming cut 0 bases from V and 6 bases from J; bases unmatched to any gene: 8. CDR1 LGHNA and CDR2 YNFKEQ come from the germline V gene. This CDR3 contains 16 residues. This CDR3 is CASSQEPSGTLNEQFF. The DNA of the CDR3 is TGTGCCAGCAGCCAAGAACCAAGCGGGACCCTCAATGAGCAGTTCTTC.

Only a few counts were recorded for this clone. The genes are TRBV5-7 and TRBJ2-7, with 11 positions matching TRBD1. TRBV5-7 is an ORF; its function is uncertain. V shed 0 bases and J 7 bases; nucleotides not matched to a gene: 6. The CDR3 totals 15 residues. DNA for the CDR3: TGTGCCAGCAGCTTGGGGGGACAGGGGGTTTTTGAGCAGTACTTC. Its protein product is CASSLGGQGVFEQYF.

V gene TRBV7-9 combines with J gene TRBJ1-4, with TRBD1 matching over 7 bases. The CDR3 covers 15 residues. Germline CDR1 is SEHNR and CDR2 is FQNEAQ (reference sequence). Trimming removed 1 base from V and 4 bases from J; junction bases left unmatched: 3. CDR3 in DNA: TGTGCCAGCAGCTTAGAGACAGGGATTAATGAAAAACTGTTTTTT. This sequence encodes CASSLETGINEKLFF.

The chain links TRBV7-9 to TRBJ2-3; TRBD1 matches at 9 bases. V gave up 6 bases and J gave up 4 bases; unmatched junction bases: 14. There are 17 residues in the CDR3. Germline assignment: CDR1 SEHNR and CDR2 FQNEAQ (reference sequence). The CDR3 loop is CASSPVTGGARADTQYF. The CDR3 DNA reads TGTGCCAGCAGTCCAGTGACAGGGGGGGCGAGGGCAGATACGCAGTATTTT.

A word on this clone: A junction boundary mismatches the germline segment, possibly from a read error. The identical CDR3 is also encoded by other nucleotide sequences in the sample. The V gene is TRBV4-2, the J gene TRBJ2-3; 12 bases line up with TRBD2. The CDR3 runs to 16 residues. The germline V gene has CDR1 LGHNA and CDR2 YNFKEQ. CDR3 DNA: TGTGCCAGTAGCCAAGATCTAGCGGGGGGGACAGATACGCAGTATTTT. As protein: CASSQDLAGGTDTQYF.

V is TRBV11-2 and J is TRBJ1-1, with no clear D. The CDR3 covers 13 residues. From germline, CDR1 is SGHAT and CDR2 FQNNGV. Trimming stripped 2 bases from V and 6 bases from J, with 10 bases between. CDR3 DNA sequence: TGTGCCAGCAGCTTACAAACCGGGGCTGAAGCTTTCTTT. Translation: CASSLQTGAEAFF. The full variable domain, with the rest looked up from reference TRBV11-2 and TRBJ1-1, is EAGVAQSPRYKIIEKRQSVAFWCNPISGHATLYWYQQILGQGPKLLIQFQNNGVVDDSQLPKDRFSAERLKGVDSTLKIQPAKLEDSAVYLCASSLQTGAEAFFGQGTRLTVV.

The chain carries TRBV4-2 and TRBJ2-1; TRBD2 matches 10 bases. The CDR3 covers 16 residues. Germline CDR1 and CDR2: LGHNA and YNFKEQ. The V and J ends lost 1 base and 3 bases, in that order; junction bases with no gene match: 3. The CDR3 DNA sequence: TGTGCCAGCAGCCAAGTCATAGCGGGGGGCTACAATGAGCAGTTCTTC. This gives the protein CASSQVIAGGYNEQFF.

The V gene is TRBV7-6, the J gene TRBJ2-2, with no clear D. This CDR3 contains 15 residues. Germline CDR1 reads SGHVS; CDR2 reads FNYEAQ. Trimming shortened V by 5 bases and J by 1 base, and 11 bases separated the two germline ends. CDR3 loop: CASSQPTLNTGELFF. CDR3 bases: TGTGCCAGCAGCCAACCTACGTTGAACACCGGGGAGCTGTTTTTT.

By share, this clone ranks as large. The CDR3 coding sequence is TGTGCCAGCATCCCGGACAGGAATAATCAGCCCCAGCATTTT. Encoded protein: CASIPDRNNQPQHF. V usage is TRBV12-1 and J usage is TRBJ1-5; the listed D gene, TRBD1, was not tested against the DNA. TRBV12-1 is recorded as a pseudogene. The CDR3 consists of 14 residues.

This sequence joins TRBV4-1 and TRBJ2-7; TRBD1 matches 8 bases. V was pared by 0 bases and J by 3 bases, with 7 bases of the junction left unmatched. This CDR3 has 16 amino acids. CDR1 and CDR2 (germline): MGHRA, YSYEKL. The CDR3 nucleotides are TGCGCCAGCAGCCAAGATGGACAGGGTCCCCTCTACGAGCAGTACTTC. Translation gives CASSQDGQGPLYEQYF.

Only a few counts were recorded for this clone. J is TRBJ2-1 and V is TRBV4-3; D remains unclear. This CDR3 contains 15 residues. Germline CDR1 LGHNA, CDR2 YSLEER. The V gene lost 1 base and the J gene lost 0 bases, with 7 bases spanning the gap. The CDR3 nucleotides read TGCGCCAGCAGCCAAGGTCGGAGCTCCTACAATGAGCAGTTCTTC. This translates into CASSQGRSSYNEQFF.